Each of the 32 T cell receptor beta chains below was sequenced from the same sample in a study of shared clonotypes between healthy human individuals. It was CD45RO-negative cells, positively selected for CCR7, that made up naive CD8 cells, with terminally differentiated effector memory CD45RA+ cells excluded. Sequencing was performed with immunoSEQ multiplex PCR; in TCRdb, only in-frame clones are kept and a portion is missing. The sample includes around 2,000,000 clones, roughly 94% of them seen just once. Sample: naive CD8+ T cells sorted from blood. The source of these receptors is a man aged 18 to 29 in good health.

The rearrangement links TRBV7-9 to TRBJ2-5, with D unclear. The germline V and J ends were trimmed by 2 bases and 4 bases, with 8 bases remaining between them. Per germline, CDR1 SEHNR and CDR2 FQNEAQ (reference sequence). The CDR3 runs to 13 residues. The CDR3 reads CASSLLGRETQYF. The DNA of the CDR3 is TGTGCCAGCAGCTTATTAGGGCGAGAGACCCAGTACTTC.

This clone appeared a single time. The gene calls are TRBV27 and TRBJ1-2; 7 positions agree with TRBD1. Germline V CDR1 and CDR2: MNHEY, SMNVEV (reference sequence). The CDR3 loop spans 14 amino acids. V dropped 5 bases and J dropped 4; count of bases not matched to a gene: 7. The CDR3 is CASSGQDNIYGYTF. CDR3 nucleotide sequence: TGTGCCAGCAGTGGACAGGACAACATCTATGGCTACACCTTC.

CDR3 sequence (DNA): TGCAGCGGGGATACGCAGTATTTT. It codes for CSGDTQYF. The chain employs TRBV29-1 and TRBJ2-3; no clear D. V was shortened by 7 bases and J by 6 bases, with 2 bases between the two germline ends. The CDR3 has 8 residues. CDR1 is SQVTM and CDR2 is ANQGSEA in the germline V gene.

With respect to this clone: Within the sample, other DNA sequences also encode this same CDR3. The chain is built from TRBV9 and TRBJ1-1, with 7 nucleotides matching TRBD1. This CDR3 region has 14 residues. After removal of 4 bases from V and 0 bases from J, the junction contained 3 bases not matched to a gene. Germline CDR1 and CDR2: SGDLS and YYNGEE. The CDR3 DNA reads as TGTGCCAGCAGCCCCAGGGGGGTGAACACTGAAGCTTTCTTT. Translated, it gives CASSPRGVNTEAFF. The variable domain in full, completed from reference TRBV9 and TRBJ1-1, reads DSGVTQTPKHLITATGQRVTLRCSPRSGDLSVYWYQQSLDQGLQFLIQYYNGEERAKGNILERFSAQQFPDLHSELNLSSLELGDSALYFCASSPRGVNTEAFFGQGTRLTVV.

The J gene is TRBJ2-5, the V gene TRBV10-3; D tentatively fits TRBD1 or TRBD2 (5 bases each). V lost 2 bases and J 4 bases, leaving 20 bases between the germline ends. The CDR3 length is 17 residues. Germline CDR1 is ENHRY and CDR2 is SYGVKD. In nucleotides, the CDR3 is TGTGCCATCAGTGAGCGGGACGCCTTGCCCTGGGCAGAGACCCAGTACTTC. It translates to CAISERDALPWAETQYF.

This clone is a singleton in its sample. This sequence joins TRBV13 and TRBJ2-1, with 12 bases fitting TRBD2. The J segment lost 3 bases and the V segment lost 0 bases, leaving 3 bases of the junction unmatched. CDR1 and CDR2 from the germline V gene are PRHDT and FYEKMQ (reference sequence). The CDR3 has 17 amino acids. CDR3 loop: CASSLGLAGGFYNEQFF. CDR3 coding DNA: TGTGCCAGCAGCTTAGGACTAGCGGGAGGCTTCTACAATGAGCAGTTCTTC.

The CDR3 here is CASSYTSMGEETQYF. The CDR3 region has the DNA TGTGCCAGCAGTTATACATCTATGGGAGAAGAGACCCAGTACTTC. V and J are TRBV6-7 and TRBJ2-5; a weak D match, TRBD2 (5 bases). TRBV6-7 is sorted into the ORF group, with uncertain function. The length of the CDR3 is 15 residues. V was pared by 3 bases and J by 3 bases, with 14 bases between.

The rearrangement joins TRBV5-1 to TRBJ1-4; 9 bases line up with TRBD1. Trimming cost V 4 bases and J 5 bases; bases outside gene matches: 3. Germline V gene lookup returns CDR1 SGHRS and CDR2 YFSETQ. The CDR3 spans 14 residues. The CDR3 bases are TGCGCCAGCAGCCCCGGGACAGGGAATGAAAAACTGTTTTTT. Residues: CASSPGTGNEKLFF.

J is TRBJ1-4 and V is TRBV6-5; TRBD1 might be the D (6 bases). Trimming removed 5 bases at V and 4 bases at J, with 14 bases between. The CDR3 has 15 residues. Germline V gene data show CDR1 as MNHEY and CDR2 as SVGAGI. In DNA, the CDR3 is TGTGCCAGCAGTACGACAGGAGGCCTTAATGAAAAACTGTTTTTT. As protein: CASSTTGGLNEKLFF.

This chain links TRBV2 with TRBJ1-2; D is perhaps TRBD1 (6 bases). The germline V gene has CDR1 SNHLY and CDR2 FYNNEI. Between the trimmed V and J ends, which lost 6 bases and 4 bases, there was a span of 18 bases. The CDR3 is 15 amino acids. The CDR3 DNA follows: TGTGCCAGCAGGGTTACAGGGTCTGAGGGCTATGGCTACACCTTC. Protein sequence: CASRVTGSEGYGYTF.

The J gene is TRBJ2-7, the V gene TRBV2, with D perhaps matching TRBD2 (5 bases). The CDR3 is 14 residues long. Between the trimmed V and J ends, which lost 7 bases and 2 bases, there was a span of 15 bases. The V gene's germline CDR1 is SNHLY and CDR2 FYNNEI. DNA for the CDR3: TGTGCCAGCATAGGACTGGAAGAACCCTACGAGCAGTACTTC. This encodes CASIGLEEPYEQYF.

The V and J genes are TRBV5-4 and TRBJ2-3; D is undetermined. Germline CDR1 and CDR2: SGHNT and YYREEE (reference sequence). Deletions cut 0 bases from V and 6 bases from J, with 11 bases between. The CDR3 runs to 14 residues. The CDR3 DNA sequence: TGTGCCAGCAGCTTGGTACCGCTTCAGGATACGCAGTATTTT. Protein product: CASSLVPLQDTQYF. Together with reference TRBV5-4 and TRBJ2-3, the CDR3 gives the full variable domain: ETGVTQSPTHLIKTRGQQVTLRCSSQSGHNTVSWYQQALGQGPQFIFQYYREEENGRGNFPPRFSGLQFPNYSSELNVNALELDDSALYLCASSLVPLQDTQYFGPGTRLTVL.

As DNA, the CDR3 is TGTGCCAGCAGTCCGATACAGGGCCCGATTGCTTACGAGCAGTACTTC. Protein sequence: CASSPIQGPIAYEQYF. J is TRBJ2-7 and V is TRBV27; tentative D call: TRBD1 (6 bases). CDR3 length: 16 amino acids. The germline V gene encodes CDR1 MNHEY and CDR2 SMNVEV (reference sequence). Trimming pared 5 bases from V and 4 bases from J, leaving 21 bases between.

The V gene is TRBV7-9, the J gene TRBJ1-6; 8 bases align to TRBD1. The ends lost 1 base at V and 8 bases at J; junction bases unmatched: 10. Germline V gives CDR1 SEHNR, CDR2 FQNEAQ (reference sequence). The CDR3 loop spans 17 amino acids. CDR3 in amino acids: CASSLEGLQGAYSPLHF. The DNA of the CDR3 is TGTGCCAGCAGCTTAGAGGGGTTGCAGGGGGCATATTCACCCCTCCACTTT. The variable domain in full, with the rest retrieved from reference TRBV7-9 and TRBJ1-6, is DTGVSQNPRHKITKRGQNVTFRCDPISEHNRLYWYRQTLGQGPEFLTYFQNEAQLEKSRLLSDRFSAERPKGSFSTLEIQRTEQGDSAMYLCASSLEGLQGAYSPLHFGNGTRLTVT.

The chain combines TRBV5-6 with TRBJ2-2; 10 positions agree with TRBD1. V shed 3 bases, J shed 6 bases, and the junction held 2 bases outside the gene matches. Germline assignment: CDR1 SGHDT and CDR2 YYEEEE. The CDR3 is 14 residues long. CDR3: CASSYGQGAGELFF. The CDR3, as DNA: TGTGCCAGCAGCTACGGACAGGGGGCCGGGGAGCTGTTTTTT.

V usage is TRBV4-3 and J usage is TRBJ2-3; 9 nucleotides align to TRBD2. After removal of 8 bases from V and 2 bases from J, the junction contained 8 bases not matched to a gene. The CDR3 spans 15 residues. CDR1 is LGHNA and CDR2 is YSLEER in the germline V gene. Here the CDR3 DNA reads TGCGCCAGCTCTTCGCTAGCGGGACTCACAGATACGCAGTATTTT. Protein product: CASSSLAGLTDTQYF.

In the case of this clone: Other DNA variants within this sample encode the same CDR3. This rearrangement joins TRBV9 to TRBJ2-7; possibly TRBD1 for D (5 bases). Deletions cut 0 bases from V and 3 bases from J, with 10 bases between. Looked up from germline, CDR1 is SGDLS and CDR2 is YYNGEE. The CDR3 has 14 residues. CDR3 residues: CASSVGGGFYEQYF. CDR3 nucleotides: TGTGCCAGCAGCGTAGGGGGCGGTTTCTACGAGCAGTACTTC.

The chain combines TRBV5-6 with TRBJ2-3, with 9 bases that match TRBD1. The CDR3 is made up of 17 amino acids. The germline V gene has CDR1 SGHDT and CDR2 YYEEEE. The ends lost 1 base at V and 3 bases at J; junction bases unmatched: 9. The CDR3 region has the DNA TGTGCCAGCAGCTTGTGGACGGGACAGGGAGTTACAGATACGCAGTATTTT. Encoded protein: CASSLWTGQGVTDTQYF.

The chain employs TRBV5-6 and TRBJ1-2; D may be TRBD1 (5 bases). Germline CDR1 and CDR2: SGHDT and YYEEEE. V lost 0 bases, J lost 7 bases, and 7 bases lay in between. This CDR3 has 12 residues. In DNA, the CDR3 is TGTGCCAGCAGCTTGGAGGGGTCTGGCTACACCTTC. It is translated as CASSLEGSGYTF.

This chain joins TRBV2 and TRBJ1-4; D possibly corresponds to TRBD1 (5 bases). V lost 6 bases and J lost 6, with 14 bases in between. CDR1 and CDR2 from the germline V gene are SNHLY and FYNNEI. This CDR3 has 14 residues. The CDR3 reads CASRSQGGDEKLFF. The DNA for the CDR3 is TGTGCCAGCAGGTCCCAGGGTGGAGATGAAAAACTGTTTTTT.

This chain uses TRBV12-5 with TRBJ1-3; weak D call: TRBD1 (5 bases). The CDR3 is 16 residues long. V lost 3 bases and J lost 0, with 12 bases in between. Germline V lookup: CDR1 LGHNT, CDR2 FRNRAP. For the CDR3, the DNA is TGTGCTAGTGGTTTAACAGGCGCCAGCTCTGGAAACACCATATATTTT. The encoded protein is CASGLTGASSGNTIYF.

The V call is TRBV11-2, the J call TRBJ2-3; 8 bases fit TRBD2. Germline-derived CDR1 and CDR2 are SGHAT and FQNNGV. The CDR3 runs to 12 residues. The ends lost 5 bases at V and 9 bases at J; junction bases unmatched: 4. CDR3 DNA sequence: TGTGCCAGCAGCGGAACTAGCGGCACGCAGTATTTT. As protein: CASSGTSGTQYF.

V usage is TRBV28 and J usage is TRBJ2-5; the match to TRBD1 covers 7 bases. Germline CDR1 reads MDHEN; CDR2 reads SYDVKM. Trimming at V came to 5 bases and at J to 2 bases, leaving 11 bases not matched to a gene. This CDR3 region has 16 residues. CDR3 sequence (DNA): TGTGCCAGCAGTGGGCCCGGGACAGATCTACAAGAGACCCAGTACTTC. This sequence encodes CASSGPGTDLQETQYF. Complete variable domain (other parts from reference TRBV28 and TRBJ2-5): DVKVTQSSRYLVKRTGEKVFLECVQDMDHENMFWYRQDPGLGLRLIYFSYDVKMKEKGDIPEGYSVSREKKERFSLILESASTNQTSMYLCASSGPGTDLQETQYFGPGTRLLVL.

This sequence joins TRBV7-2 and TRBJ2-4; D uncertain. The V gene lost 1 base and the J gene lost 6 bases, with 13 bases spanning the gap. The CDR3 runs to 15 residues. Germline loops: CDR1 SGHTA, CDR2 FQGNSA. The CDR3 DNA follows: TGTGCCAGCAGCTTAGATGATGGTGAAGGAAACATTCAGTACTTC. This gives the protein CASSLDDGEGNIQYF.

The genes are TRBV7-8 and TRBJ2-5; 8 bases agree with TRBD2. This CDR3 is 17 amino acids long. Per the germline V gene, CDR1 is SGHVS and CDR2 is FQNEAQ. The V segment lost 2 bases and the J segment 6 bases; nucleotides outside the gene matches: 14. CDR3 nucleotide sequence: TGTGCCAGCAGCTTAACCTCGCCGCGGGGGGTTGCGAAGACCCAGTACTTC. Protein: CASSLTSPRGVAKTQYF.

The rearrangement joins TRBV19 to TRBJ2-1, with 10 bases lining up with TRBD2. Germline V gene lookup returns CDR1 LNHDA and CDR2 SQIVND (reference sequence). The CDR3 is 15 residues long. Germline trimming cut 6 bases from V and 3 bases from J; bases unmatched to any gene: 5. The CDR3 here is CASRATSGLYNEQFF. CDR3 DNA sequence: TGTGCCAGTAGGGCGACTAGCGGGCTCTACAATGAGCAGTTCTTC.

The CDR3 nucleotides are TGTGCCAGTAGTATGGAGAGGGTTTACTCACCCCTCCACTTT. Translation gives CASSMERVYSPLHF. The rearrangement uses TRBV19 and TRBJ1-6, with no clear D. Trimming shortened V by 3 bases and J by 10 bases, and 13 bases separated the two germline ends. Germline assignment: CDR1 LNHDA and CDR2 SQIVND (reference sequence). CDR3 length: 14 amino acids.

The J gene is TRBJ2-1, the V gene TRBV5-1; maybe TRBD1 (5 bases). CDR1 is SGHRS and CDR2 is YFSETQ in the germline V gene. V lost 0 bases, J lost 6 bases, and 13 bases lay in between. There are 15 residues in the CDR3. CDR3 bases: TGCGCCAGCAGCTTGGGTCAGGGAACTATCAATGAGCAGTTCTTC. This gives the protein CASSLGQGTINEQFF. Supplemented by reference TRBV5-1 and TRBJ2-1, the full variable domain reads KAGVTQTPRYLIKTRGQQVTLSCSPISGHRSVSWYQQTPGQGLQFLFEYFSETQRNKGNFPGRFSGRQFSNSRSEMNVSTLELGDSALYLCASSLGQGTINEQFFGPGTRLTVL.

The DNA of the CDR3 is TGTGCCAGCAGCTTGGGCGCTAGCGCCACCTACGAGCAGTACTTC. Its translation is CASSLGASATYEQYF. This chain connects TRBV5-6 to TRBJ2-7; a weak D match, TRBD2 (6 bases). This CDR3 is 15 amino acids long. Germline V gene sequence: CDR1 SGHDT, CDR2 YYEEEE. V lost 0 bases to trimming and J lost 2 bases, with 12 bases between them.

This clone is a singleton in its sample. This chain uses TRBV9 with TRBJ1-2, with 8 bases aligning to TRBD1. Germline CDR1 SGDLS, CDR2 YYNGEE. The CDR3 covers 18 residues. Trimming removed 1 base from V and 3 bases from J; junction bases left unmatched: 14. DNA of the CDR3: TGTGCCAGCAGCGTATCTGGCGGACAGGGCGGATGGGACTATGGCTACACCTTC. It translates to CASSVSGGQGGWDYGYTF.

The V gene is TRBV27, the J gene TRBJ1-1, with D hard to call. The CDR3 contains 13 residues. Germline values: CDR1 MNHEY, CDR2 SMNVEV (reference sequence). Trimming left V 0 bases short and J 6 bases short, with 8 bases between. CDR3 sequence reads: CASSLSNRAEAFF. Written as DNA, the CDR3 is TGTGCCAGCAGTTTATCGAACAGAGCTGAAGCTTTCTTT.

This rearrangement joins TRBV11-2 to TRBJ2-5; the match to TRBD2 covers 8 bases. Germline-derived CDR1 and CDR2 are SGHAT and FQNNGV. Unmatched junction bases numbered 2, after V lost 4 bases and J lost 1 base. This CDR3 has 14 amino acids. The CDR3 DNA is TGTGCCAGCAGCTCACGGGAGGGCCAAGAGACCCAGTACTTC. This translates into CASSSREGQETQYF.